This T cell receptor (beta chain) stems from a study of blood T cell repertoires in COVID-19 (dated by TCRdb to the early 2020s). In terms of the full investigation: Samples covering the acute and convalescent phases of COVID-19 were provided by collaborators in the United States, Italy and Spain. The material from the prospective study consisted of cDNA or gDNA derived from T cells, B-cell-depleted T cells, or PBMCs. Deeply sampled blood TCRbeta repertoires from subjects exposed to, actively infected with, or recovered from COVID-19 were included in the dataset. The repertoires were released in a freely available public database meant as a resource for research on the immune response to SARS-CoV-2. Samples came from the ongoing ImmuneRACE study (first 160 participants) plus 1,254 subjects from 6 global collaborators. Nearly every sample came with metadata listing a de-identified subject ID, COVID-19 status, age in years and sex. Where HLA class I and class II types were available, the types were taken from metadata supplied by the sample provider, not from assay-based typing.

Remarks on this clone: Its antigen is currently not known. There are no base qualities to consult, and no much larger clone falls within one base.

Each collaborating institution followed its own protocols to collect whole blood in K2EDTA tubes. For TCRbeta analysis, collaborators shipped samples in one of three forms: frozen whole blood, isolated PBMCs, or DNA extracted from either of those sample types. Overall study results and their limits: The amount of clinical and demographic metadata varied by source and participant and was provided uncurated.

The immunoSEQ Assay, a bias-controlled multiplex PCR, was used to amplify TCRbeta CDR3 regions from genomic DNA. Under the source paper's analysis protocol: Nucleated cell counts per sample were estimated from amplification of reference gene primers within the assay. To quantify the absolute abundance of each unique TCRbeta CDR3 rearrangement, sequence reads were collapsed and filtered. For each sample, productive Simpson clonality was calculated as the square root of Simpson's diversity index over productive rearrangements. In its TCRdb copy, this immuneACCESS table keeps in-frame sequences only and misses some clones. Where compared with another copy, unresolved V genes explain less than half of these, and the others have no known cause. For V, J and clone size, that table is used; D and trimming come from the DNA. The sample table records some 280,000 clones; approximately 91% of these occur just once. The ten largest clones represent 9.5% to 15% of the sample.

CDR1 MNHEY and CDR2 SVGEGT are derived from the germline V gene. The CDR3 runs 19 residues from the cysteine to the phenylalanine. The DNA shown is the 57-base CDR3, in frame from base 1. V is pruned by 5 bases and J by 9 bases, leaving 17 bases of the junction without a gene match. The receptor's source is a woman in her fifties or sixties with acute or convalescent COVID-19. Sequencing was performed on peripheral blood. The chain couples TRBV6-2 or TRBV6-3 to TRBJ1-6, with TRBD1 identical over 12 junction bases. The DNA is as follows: TGTGCCAGCAGTGCTGGACGGGACAGGGGGCTTGTGAGGATTTCACCCCTCCACTTT. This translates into CASSAGRDRGLVRISPLHF.